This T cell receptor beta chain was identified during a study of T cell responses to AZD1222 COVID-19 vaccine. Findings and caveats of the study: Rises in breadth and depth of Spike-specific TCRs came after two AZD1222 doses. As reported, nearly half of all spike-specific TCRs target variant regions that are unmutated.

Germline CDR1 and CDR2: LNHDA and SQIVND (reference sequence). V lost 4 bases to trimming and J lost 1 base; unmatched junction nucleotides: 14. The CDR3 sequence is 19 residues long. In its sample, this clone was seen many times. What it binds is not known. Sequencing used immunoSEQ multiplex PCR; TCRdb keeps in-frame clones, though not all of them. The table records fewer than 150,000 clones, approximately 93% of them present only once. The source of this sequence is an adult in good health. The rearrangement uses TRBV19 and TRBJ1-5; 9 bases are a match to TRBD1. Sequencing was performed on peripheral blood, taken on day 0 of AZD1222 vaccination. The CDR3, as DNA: TGTGCCAGTAGTAGGGAGAGGACAGGGGAGTTTTGGAGCAATCAGCCCCAGCATTTT. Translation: CASSRERTGEFWSNQPQHF.